Described below is a single T cell receptor beta chain sequence and its context. Its specificity is unknown. This sample was taken from a study of blood T cells in healthy people across ages. The study's findings and limits: Expanded clonotype shifts may have been confounded, as the donors had an unknown CMV status. Estimated diversity that came from one million T cells was considered an underestimate. Unsorted PBMCs ruled out conclusive naive versus antigen-experienced comparison.

A second PCR, run for about 7 to 11 cycles, used a sample-barcoded 5' primer plus a J-beta primer mix. Every cDNA molecule carried a tag from a template-switch adaptor bearing 12 random nucleotides. Each CDR3 protein is one row after TCRdb ran MiXCR on the 5' RACE reads. The sample lists about 1,800,000 distinct CDR3 sequences, 28% seen once, with 6.5% to 8.5% in the top ten. This CDR3 spans 17 amino acids. Germline V gives CDR1 LGHNA, CDR2 YNFKEQ. The ends were cut back, 0 bases at V and 1 base at J, with 13 bases in the middle. The genes are TRBV4-2 and TRBJ1-5; weak D call: TRBD1 (6 bases). Sequenced: blood. The TCR originated in a woman in her 30s in good health. The CDR3 loop is CASSQDRTGQSNQPQHF. The CDR3 nucleotides read TGTGCCAGCAGCCAAGATAGAACAGGGCAGAGCAATCAGCCCCAGCATTTT.